This is a list of T cell receptor beta chains from one sample in a study of cytomegalovirus exposure and HLA in healthy donors. This table comes from immunoSEQ multiplex PCR, and its TCRdb copy is limited to in-frame clones, with some not included. Here the sample spans approximately 130,000 clones, roughly 80% being singletons. The sequencing sample was made of PBMCs. The receptors derive from a man aged 50 or older in good health and CMV-seronegative. CDR3s include the opening cysteine and the closing phenylalanine or tryptophan. The D gene is left open where the match is weak. Size tells how often a clone was seen (once, few, many) or the class of an expanded clone, and some rows leave it out.

NA | TRBJ1-6 | TRBV2 | few | TGTGCCAGCAGTGGGGGGGAGACCTATAATTCACCCCTCCACTTT | CASSGGETYNSPLHF
TRBD1 | TRBJ2-5 | TRBV27 | NA | TGTGCCAGCAGTCCCGGGACAGGGCGAAAGACCCAGTACTTC | CASSPGTGRKTQYF
TRBD1 | TRBJ1-5 | TRBV6-1 | NA | TGTGCCAGCAGCTTTGACAGGGCTAGCAATCAGCCCCAGCATTTT | CASSFDRASNQPQHF
TRBD1 | TRBJ2-2 | TRBV7-6 | NA | TGTGCCAGCAGCTTAGGGACAGGGGGCTCCGGGGAGCTGTTTTTT | CASSLGTGGSGELFF
NA | TRBJ2-5 | TRBV2 | NA | TGTGCCAGCAGTCTCACCCCAGGGGCCGGGGAGACCCAGTACTTC | CASSLTPGAGETQYF
TRBD1 | TRBJ1-2 | TRBV19 | NA | TGTGCCAGTAGTACGACAGGGGCCTCGAGCTATGGCTACACCTTC | CASSTTGASSYGYTF
TRBD2 | TRBJ2-7 | TRBV5-1 | NA | TGCGCCAGCAGCTCAACTAGCGGCGCCTACGAGCAGTACTTC | CASSSTSGAYEQYF
TRBD2 | TRBJ2-1 | TRBV7-9 | few | TGTGCCAGCAGCTTAGTTCTAGCGGGAAACTACAATGAGCAGTTCTTC | CASSLVLAGNYNEQFF
NA | TRBJ2-7 | TRBV28 | NA | TGTGCCAGCAGTCAAACGGGACATCCCTCCTACGAGCAGTACTTC | CASSQTGHPSYEQYF
NA | TRBJ2-7 | TRBV29-1 | NA | TGCAGCGTTGGGCAGATGGAGGAGCAGTACTTC | CSVGQMEEQYF
NA | TRBJ2-2 | TRBV5-1 | NA | TGCGCCAGCAGCCCTGCGGGGGCGAGCGGGGAGCTGTTTTTT | CASSPAGASGELFF
TRBD1 | TRBJ2-4 | TRBV19 | NA | TGTGCCAGTAGTATGAAACTGACAGGGACCATTCAGTACTTC | CASSMKLTGTIQYF
TRBD2 | TRBJ2-1 | TRBV28 | NA | TGTGCCATTTACACTAGCGGGAGCTCCTACAATGAGCAGTTCTTC | CAIYTSGSSYNEQFF
NA | TRBJ1-1 | TRBV21-1 | few | TGTGCCAGCAGCATAACTGACAGGAAGAACACTGAAGCTTTCTTT | CASSITDRKNTEAFF
NA | TRBJ2-1 | TRBV28 | NA | TGTGCCACCTTGCGGGACTCCGATGAGCAGTTCTTC | CATLRDSDEQFF
NA | TRBJ1-5 | TRBV28 | NA | TGTGCCAGCTCCCGGGGGGGAGGAGGCAATCAGCCCCAGCATTTT | CASSRGGGGNQPQHF
NA | TRBJ1-4 | TRBV28 | NA | TGTGCCAGCCGAACAGGGTCTAATGAAAAACTGTTTTTT | CASRTGSNEKLFF
NA | TRBJ1-3 | TRBV6-4 | NA | TGTGCCAGCAGTGAGGGGGAGGAGGTCCCGGAAAACACCATATATTTT | CASSEGEEVPENTIYF
TRBD2 | TRBJ2-5 | TRBV7-8 | NA | TGTGCCAGCAGCCCTTTAGCGGGAGGGCCGGGCGGGACCCAATACTTC | CASSPLAGGPGGTQYF
NA | TRBJ1-4 | TRBV30 | NA | TGTGCCTGGAGTGTGGGGGGGACAGAAAAACTGTTTTTT | CAWSVGGTEKLFF
NA | TRBJ1-5 | TRBV19 | NA | TGTGCCAGTAGTATAGCGACACTCTCCAATCAGCCCCAGCATTTT | CASSIATLSNQPQHF